This T cell receptor beta chain was profiled in a study of early T cells in non-severe SARS-CoV-2 infection. Study background: Sequenced material consisted of bulk RNA (from unsorted whole blood), and chains were unpaired.

TCRdb re-derived calls from the 5' RACE reads in MiXCR, one entry per CDR3 protein. Seen here are 37,000 or so distinct CDR3 sequences, 4.5% to 7% observed once, and the top ten hold 20% to 30%. Germline loops: CDR1 LGHDT, CDR2 YNNKEL (reference sequence). CDR3 length: 12 amino acids. Trimming shortened V by 4 bases and J by 4 bases, and 7 bases separated the two germline ends. This clonotype was counted between two and nine times. The receptor was derived from an adult who was a healthcare worker with PCR-confirmed SARS-CoV-2 infection or an uninfected control (not recorded which). What was sequenced was whole blood. V usage is TRBV3-1 and J usage is TRBJ1-2; D unclear. The CDR3 region has the DNA TGTGCCAGCAGCCGTGAGAGCTATGGCTACACCTTC. Amino acids: CASSRESYGYTF.